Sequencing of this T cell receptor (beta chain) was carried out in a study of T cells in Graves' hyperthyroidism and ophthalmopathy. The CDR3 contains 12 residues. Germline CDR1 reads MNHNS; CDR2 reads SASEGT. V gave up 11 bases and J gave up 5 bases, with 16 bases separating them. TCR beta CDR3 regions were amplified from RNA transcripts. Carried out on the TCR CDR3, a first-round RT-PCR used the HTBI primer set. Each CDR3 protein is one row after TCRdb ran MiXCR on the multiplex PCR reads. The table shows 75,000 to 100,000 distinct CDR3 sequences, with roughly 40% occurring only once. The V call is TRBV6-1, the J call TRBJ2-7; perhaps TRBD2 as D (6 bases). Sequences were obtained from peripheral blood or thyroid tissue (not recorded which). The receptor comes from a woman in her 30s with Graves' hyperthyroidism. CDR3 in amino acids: CAARGGPHEQYF. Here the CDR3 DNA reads TGTGCCGCCCGGGGAGGACCCCACGAGCAGTACTTC.